This record covers a single TCR beta chain. This sample is part of a study of T cell changes during pregnancy in multiple sclerosis. V gave up 5 bases and J gave up 5 bases, with 18 bases separating them. Looked up from germline, CDR1 is GTSNPN and CDR2 is SVGIG (reference sequence). CDR3 size: 14 residues. Clones were read by immunoSEQ multiplex PCR, and TCRdb kept only the in-frame ones, dropping some. The sample contains approximately 44,000 clones, about 90% of which appear only once. The TCR comes from a female donor with multiple sclerosis, enrolled in a pregnancy study. The sequencing used CD4+ T cells from peripheral blood mononuclear cells, collected before pregnancy. The chain employs TRBV30 and TRBJ1-1; a weak D match, TRBD1 (5 bases). DNA for the CDR3: TGTGCCTGGGGGGCTCTGTGGGGTTGGACTGAAGCTTTCTTT. Encoded protein: CAWGALWGWTEAFF. The full variable domain, in which reference TRBV30 and TRBJ1-1 provide the parts outside the CDR3, is SQTIHQWPATLVQPVGSPLSLECTVEGTSNPNLYWYRQAAGRGLQLLFYSVGIGQISSEVPQNLSASRPQDRQFILSSKKLLLSDSGFYLCAWGALWGWTEAFFGQGTRLTVV.